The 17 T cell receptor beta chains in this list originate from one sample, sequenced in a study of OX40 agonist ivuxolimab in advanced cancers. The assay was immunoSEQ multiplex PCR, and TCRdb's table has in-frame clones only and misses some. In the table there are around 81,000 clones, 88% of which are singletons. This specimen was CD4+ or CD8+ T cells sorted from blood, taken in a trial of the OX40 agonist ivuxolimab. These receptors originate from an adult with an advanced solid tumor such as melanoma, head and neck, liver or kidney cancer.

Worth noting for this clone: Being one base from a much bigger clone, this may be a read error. This CDR3 reads CASSRTGSYEQYF. The CDR3 region has the DNA TGTGCCAGCAGCCGGACAGGTTCCTACGAGCAGTACTTC. The rearrangement uses TRBV21-1 and TRBJ2-7; the table assigns TRBD1, which was not confirmed against the DNA. TRBV21-1 is tagged as a pseudogene. This CDR3 contains 13 residues.

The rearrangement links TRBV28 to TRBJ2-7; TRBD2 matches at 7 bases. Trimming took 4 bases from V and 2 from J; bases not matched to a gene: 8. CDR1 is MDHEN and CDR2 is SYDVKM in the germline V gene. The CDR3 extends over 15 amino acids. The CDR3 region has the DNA TGTGCCAGCAGTTCGGGTAGTGGGGGGGCCTACGAGCAGTACTTC. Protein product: CASSSGSGGAYEQYF.

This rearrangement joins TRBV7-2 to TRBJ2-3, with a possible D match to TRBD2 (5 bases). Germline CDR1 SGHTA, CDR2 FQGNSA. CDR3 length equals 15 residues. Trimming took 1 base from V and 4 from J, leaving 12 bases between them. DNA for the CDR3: TGTGCCAGCAGCTTAGTCCTCGGGATCTCAGATACGCAGTATTTT. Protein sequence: CASSLVLGISDTQYF.

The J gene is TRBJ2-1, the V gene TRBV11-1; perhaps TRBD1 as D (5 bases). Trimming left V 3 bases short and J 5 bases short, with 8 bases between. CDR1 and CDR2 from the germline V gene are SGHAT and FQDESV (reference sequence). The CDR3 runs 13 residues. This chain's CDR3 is CASSLTVDNEQFF. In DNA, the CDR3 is TGTGCCAGCAGCTTGACAGTCGACAATGAGCAGTTCTTC.

The CDR3 DNA reads TGCGCCAGCAGCTTGACCCCGTCGGACTATGGCTACACCTTC. Its translation is CASSLTPSDYGYTF. V usage is TRBV5-1 and J usage is TRBJ1-2; D is uncertain. V gave up 1 base and J gave up 3 bases, with 10 bases separating them. Germline V gives CDR1 SGHRS, CDR2 YFSETQ. This CDR3 contains 14 residues.

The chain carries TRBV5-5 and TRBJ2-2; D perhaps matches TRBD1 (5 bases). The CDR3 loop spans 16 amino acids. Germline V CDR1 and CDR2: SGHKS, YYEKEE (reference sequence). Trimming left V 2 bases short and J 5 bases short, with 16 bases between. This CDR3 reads CASSFNPRVGTGELFF. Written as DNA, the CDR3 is TGTGCCAGCAGCTTCAATCCCAGGGTTGGGACCGGGGAGCTGTTTTTT.

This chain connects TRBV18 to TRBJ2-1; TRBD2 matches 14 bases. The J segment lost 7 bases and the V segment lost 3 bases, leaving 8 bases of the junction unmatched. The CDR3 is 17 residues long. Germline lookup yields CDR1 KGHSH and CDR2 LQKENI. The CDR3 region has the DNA TGTGCCAGCTCACCTCTGGGACTAGCGGGAGTGAGGAATGAGCAGTTCTTC. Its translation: CASSPLGLAGVRNEQFF.

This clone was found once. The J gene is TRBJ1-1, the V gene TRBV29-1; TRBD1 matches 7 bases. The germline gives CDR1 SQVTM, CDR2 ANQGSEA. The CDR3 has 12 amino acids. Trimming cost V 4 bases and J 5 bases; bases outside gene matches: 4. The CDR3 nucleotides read TGCAGCGTTGGGCAGGGGGTTACTGAAGCTTTCTTT. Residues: CSVGQGVTEAFF.

CDR3 DNA: TGTGCCAGCAGCTTAGGTGTGGGAGTCGGGGGGACCCAGTACTTC. It encodes CASSLGVGVGGTQYF. The chain combines TRBV7-2 with TRBJ2-5; weak D call: TRBD2 (6 bases). Trimming left V 1 base short and J 7 bases short, with 16 bases between. The CDR3 extends over 15 amino acids. Germline loops: CDR1 SGHTA, CDR2 FQGNSA.

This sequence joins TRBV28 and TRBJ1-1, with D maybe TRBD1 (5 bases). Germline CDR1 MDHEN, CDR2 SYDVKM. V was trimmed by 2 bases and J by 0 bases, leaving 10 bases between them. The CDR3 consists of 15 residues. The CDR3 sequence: CASSLGASLNTEAFF. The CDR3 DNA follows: TGTGCCAGCAGTTTAGGGGCCTCTTTGAACACTGAAGCTTTCTTT.

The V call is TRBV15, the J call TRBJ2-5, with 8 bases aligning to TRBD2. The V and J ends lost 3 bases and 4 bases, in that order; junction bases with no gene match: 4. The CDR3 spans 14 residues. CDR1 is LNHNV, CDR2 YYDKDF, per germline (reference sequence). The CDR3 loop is CATSSGLAPETQYF. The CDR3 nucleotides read TGTGCCACCAGCAGTGGACTAGCCCCAGAGACCCAGTACTTC.

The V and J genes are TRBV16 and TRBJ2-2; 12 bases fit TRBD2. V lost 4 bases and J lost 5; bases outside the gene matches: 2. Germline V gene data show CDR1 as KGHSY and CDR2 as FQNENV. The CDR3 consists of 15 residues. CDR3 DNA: TGTGCCAGCAGCCCCGGACTAGCGGGGACCGGGGAGCTGTTTTTT. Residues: CASSPGLAGTGELFF.

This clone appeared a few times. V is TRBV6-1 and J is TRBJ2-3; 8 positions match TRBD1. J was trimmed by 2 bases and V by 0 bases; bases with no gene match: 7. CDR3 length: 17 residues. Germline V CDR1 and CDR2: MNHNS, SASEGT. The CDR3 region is CASSEAFGTGITDTQYF. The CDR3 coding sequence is TGTGCCAGCAGTGAAGCTTTTGGGACAGGTATCACAGATACGCAGTATTTT.

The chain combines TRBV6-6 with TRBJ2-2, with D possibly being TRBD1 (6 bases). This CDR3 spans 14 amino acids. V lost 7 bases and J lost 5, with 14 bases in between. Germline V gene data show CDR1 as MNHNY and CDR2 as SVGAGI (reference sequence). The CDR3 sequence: CASIKQGWTGELFF. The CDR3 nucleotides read TGTGCCAGCATCAAACAGGGTTGGACCGGGGAGCTGTTTTTT.

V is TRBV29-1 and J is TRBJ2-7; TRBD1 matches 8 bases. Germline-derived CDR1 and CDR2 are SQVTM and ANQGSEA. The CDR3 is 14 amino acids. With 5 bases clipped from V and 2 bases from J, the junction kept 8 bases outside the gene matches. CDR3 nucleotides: TGCAGCGTTAAGGGCAGGGGGCAGACCTACGAGCAGTACTTC. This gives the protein CSVKGRGQTYEQYF.

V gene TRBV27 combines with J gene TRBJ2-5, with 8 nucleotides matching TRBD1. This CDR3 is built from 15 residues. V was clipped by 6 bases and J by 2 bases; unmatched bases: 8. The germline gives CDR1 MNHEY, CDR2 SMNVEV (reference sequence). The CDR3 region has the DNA TGTGCCAGCAGCCTAAGACAGGGGATTCAAGAGACCCAGTACTTC. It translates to CASSLRQGIQETQYF.

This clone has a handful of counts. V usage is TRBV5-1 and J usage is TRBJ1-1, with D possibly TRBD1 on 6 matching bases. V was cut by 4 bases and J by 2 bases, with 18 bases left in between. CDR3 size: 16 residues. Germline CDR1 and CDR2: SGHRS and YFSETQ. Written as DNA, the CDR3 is TGCGCCAGCAGCGATTTTCCGGGACACCTAAACACTGAAGCTTTCTTT. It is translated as CASSDFPGHLNTEAFF.